The present T cell receptor beta chain was sequenced within a study of shared clonotypes between healthy human individuals. In regard to this clone: What it binds is not known.

Measured with immunoSEQ multiplex PCR; TCRdb has only the in-frame clones, and not every one. The sample shows nearly 1 million clones, 76% of them seen only once. General study points: Generally, naive subsets came out with larger estimated richness than memory subsets. The four-donor shared clonotypes exceeded non-shared clonotypes in generation probability, with non-shared ones scoring lower. Rarefaction demonstrated incomplete sorted-subset sequencing despite large depth.

Per germline, CDR1 SGHNT and CDR2 YYREEE (reference sequence). This CDR3 spans 14 amino acids. V shed 4 bases, J shed 4 bases, and the junction held 6 bases outside the gene matches. V is TRBV5-4 and J is TRBJ2-7; 9 bases are shared with TRBD2. The specimen was memory CD4+ T cells sorted from blood. Subset noted: CD45RA-negative fraction. This clonotype was sampled from a man aged 18 to 29 in good health. Here the CDR3 reads CASSDGLARYEQYF. The CDR3 bases are TGTGCCAGCAGCGATGGACTAGCGAGGTACGAGCAGTACTTC.